These T cell receptor beta chains were read from a single sample in a study of blood T cell repertoires in COVID-19. Libraries were prepared by immunoSEQ multiplex PCR; TCRdb keeps only in-frame clonotypes and omits some of them. The sample consists of approximately 130,000 clones, roughly four fifths of them appearing once. Sequencing used PBMCs or T cells enriched from blood (not recorded which). These receptor sequences come from a man aged 25 to 40 who had recovered from COVID-19. The CDR3 runs from the conserved cysteine through the conserved F or W. A D gene is named only where the DNA matches it firmly. Some rows have no size entry. The others give once, few or many, or a class for an expanded clone.

TRBD1 | TRBJ2-2 | 16 | NA | TRBV15 | CATSVHRGRSTGELFF | TGTGCCACCAGCGTTCACAGGGGGCGTTCCACCGGGGAGCTGTTTTTT
NA | TRBJ2-6 | 15 | NA | TRBV18 | CASSSTATGANVLTF | TGTGCCAGCTCATCGACAGCAACTGGGGCCAACGTCCTGACTTTC
NA | TRBJ1-2 | 15 | NA | TRBV3-1/TRBV3-2 | CASSQVPREDYGYTF | TGTGCCAGCAGCCAAGTGCCCCGAGAGGACTATGGCTACACCTTC
TRBD1 | TRBJ1-2 | 15 | NA | TRBV6-4 | CASHRQGGTNYGYTF | TGTGCCAGCCATCGACAGGGCGGAACTAACTATGGCTACACCTTC
NA | TRBJ2-3 | 14 | once | TRBV5-4 | CASSRTKGPDTQYF | TGTGCCAGCAGCCGGACTAAGGGACCAGATACGCAGTATTTT
TRBD2 | TRBJ2-1 | 17 | NA | TRBV7-9 | CASSLGLAGSSYNEQFF | TGTGCCAGCAGCTTGGGACTAGCGGGAAGCTCCTACAATGAGCAGTTCTTC
TRBD2 | TRBJ2-1 | 15 | NA | TRBV7-9 | CASSLLAGYYNEQFF | TGTGCCAGCAGTCTACTAGCGGGGTATTACAATGAGCAGTTCTTC
NA | TRBJ2-1 | 15 | NA | TRBV5-6 | CASSPDSSSYNEQFF | TGTGCCAGCAGCCCCGACTCGAGCTCCTACAATGAGCAGTTCTTC
NA | TRBJ1-5 | 15 | NA | TRBV19 | CASSPGRVGNQPQHF | TGTGCCAGTAGTCCCGGCAGGGTCGGCAATCAGCCCCAGCATTTT
NA | TRBJ2-1 | 13 | NA | TRBV5-1 | CASSWTANNEQFF | TGCGCCAGCAGCTGGACAGCGAACAATGAGCAGTTCTTC
TRBD1 | TRBJ2-1 | 15 | NA | TRBV10-3 | CAISDPGQAYNEQFF | TGTGCCATCAGTGATCCGGGACAGGCGTACAATGAGCAGTTCTTC
TRBD2 | TRBJ2-7 | 15 | NA | TRBV5-1 | CASSLAGTSGYEQYF | TGCGCCAGCAGCTTGGCTGGGACTAGCGGCTACGAGCAGTACTTC
TRBD1 | TRBJ2-7 | 18 | once | TRBV9 | CASSVGTGQLLGTYEQYF | TGTGCCAGCAGCGTAGGGACAGGGCAGCTCCTTGGAACCTACGAGCAGTACTTC
NA | TRBJ2-3 | 13 | once | TRBV4-1 | CASSPDNTDTQYF | TGCGCCAGCAGCCCGGACAACACAGATACGCAGTATTTT
TRBD1 | TRBJ1-2 | 11 | NA | TRBV29-1 | CSGSGGDGYTF | TGCAGCGGATCAGGGGGCGATGGCTACACCTTC
NA | TRBJ2-7 | 12 | NA | TRBV30 | CAWSGQFYEQYF | TGTGCCTGGAGTGGTCAGTTCTACGAGCAGTACTTC